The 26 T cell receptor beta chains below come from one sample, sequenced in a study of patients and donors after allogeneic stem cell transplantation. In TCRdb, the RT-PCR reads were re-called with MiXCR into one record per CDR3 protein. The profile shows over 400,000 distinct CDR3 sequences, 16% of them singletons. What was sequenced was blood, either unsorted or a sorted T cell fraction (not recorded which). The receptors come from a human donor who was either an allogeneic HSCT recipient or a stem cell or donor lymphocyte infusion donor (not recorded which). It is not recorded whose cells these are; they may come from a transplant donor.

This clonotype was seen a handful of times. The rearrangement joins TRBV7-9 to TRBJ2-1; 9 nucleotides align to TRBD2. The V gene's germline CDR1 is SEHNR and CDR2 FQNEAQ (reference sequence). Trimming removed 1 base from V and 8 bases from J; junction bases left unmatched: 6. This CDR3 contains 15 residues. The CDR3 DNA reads TGTGCCAGCAGCTTAGGGGCGGGAGGGCCCTATGAGCAGTTCTTC. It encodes CASSLGAGGPYEQFF.

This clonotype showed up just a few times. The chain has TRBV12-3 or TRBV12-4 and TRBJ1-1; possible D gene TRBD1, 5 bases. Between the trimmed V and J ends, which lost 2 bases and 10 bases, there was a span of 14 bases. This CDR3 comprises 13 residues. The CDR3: CASSLSYPGGAFF. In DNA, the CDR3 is TGTGCCAGCAGTTTAAGTTACCCGGGGGGAGCTTTCTTT.

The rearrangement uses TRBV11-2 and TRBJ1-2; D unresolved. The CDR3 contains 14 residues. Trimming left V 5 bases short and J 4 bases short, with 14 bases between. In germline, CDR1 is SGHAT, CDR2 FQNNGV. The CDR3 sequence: CASSPFRVLYGYTF. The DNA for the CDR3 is TGTGCCAGCAGCCCCTTCCGGGTCCTCTATGGCTACACCTTC.

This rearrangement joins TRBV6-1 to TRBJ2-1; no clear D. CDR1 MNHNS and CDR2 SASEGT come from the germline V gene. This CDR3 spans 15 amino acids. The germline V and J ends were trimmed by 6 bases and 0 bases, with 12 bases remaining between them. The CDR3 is CASRARQSSYNEQFF. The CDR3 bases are TGTGCCAGCAGGGCCCGGCAGAGCTCCTACAATGAGCAGTTCTTC.

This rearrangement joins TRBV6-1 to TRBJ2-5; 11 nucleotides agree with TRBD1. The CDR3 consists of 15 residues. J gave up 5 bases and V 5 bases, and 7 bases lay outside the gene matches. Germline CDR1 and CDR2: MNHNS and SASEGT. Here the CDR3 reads CASSKDRGRGETQYF. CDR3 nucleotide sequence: TGTGCCAGCAGTAAGGACAGGGGGCGCGGGGAGACCCAGTACTTC.

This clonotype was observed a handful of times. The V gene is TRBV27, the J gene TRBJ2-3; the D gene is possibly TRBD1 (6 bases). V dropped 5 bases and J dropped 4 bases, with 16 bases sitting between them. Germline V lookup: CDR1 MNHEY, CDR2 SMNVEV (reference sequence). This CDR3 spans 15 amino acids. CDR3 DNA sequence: TGTGCCAGCAGTCCCCGACAGGACGGCGCAGATACGCAGTATTTT. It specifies CASSPRQDGADTQYF.

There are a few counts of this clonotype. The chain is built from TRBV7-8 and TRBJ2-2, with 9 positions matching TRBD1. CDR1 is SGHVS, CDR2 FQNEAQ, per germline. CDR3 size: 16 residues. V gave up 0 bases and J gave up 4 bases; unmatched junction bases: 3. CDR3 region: CASSLAGQGVTGELFF. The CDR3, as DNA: TGTGCCAGCAGCTTAGCGGGACAGGGAGTCACCGGGGAGCTGTTTTTT. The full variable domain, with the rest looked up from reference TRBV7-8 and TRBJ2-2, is GAGVSQSPRYKVAKRGQDVALRCDPISGHVSLFWYQQALGQGPEFLTYFQNEAQLDKSGLPSDRFFAERPEGSVSTLKIQRTQQEDSAVYLCASSLAGQGVTGELFFGEGSRLTVL.

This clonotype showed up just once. This chain's CDR3 is CSARVATSGRAVEFF. For the CDR3, the DNA is TGCAGTGCTAGAGTGGCGACTAGCGGGAGGGCCGTTGAGTTCTTC. The chain recombines TRBV20-1 with TRBJ2-1; 14 bases are a match to TRBD2. Germline CDR1 DFQATT, CDR2 SNEGSKA (reference sequence). J lost 14 bases, V lost 1 base, and 10 bases had no gene match. There are 15 residues in the CDR3.

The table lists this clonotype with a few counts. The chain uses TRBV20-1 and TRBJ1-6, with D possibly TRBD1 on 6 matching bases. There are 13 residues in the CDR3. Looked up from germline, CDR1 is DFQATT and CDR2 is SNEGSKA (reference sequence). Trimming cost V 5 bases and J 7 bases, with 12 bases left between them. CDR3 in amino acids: CSAQTGPNSPLHF. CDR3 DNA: TGCAGTGCTCAAACAGGGCCCAATTCACCCCTCCACTTT.

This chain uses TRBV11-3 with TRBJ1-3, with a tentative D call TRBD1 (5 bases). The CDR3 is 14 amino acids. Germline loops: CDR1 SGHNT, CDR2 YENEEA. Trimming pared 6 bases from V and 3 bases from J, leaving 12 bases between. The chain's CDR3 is CASRRNRNGNTIYF. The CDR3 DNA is TGTGCCAGCAGACGAAACAGGAATGGAAACACCATATATTTT.

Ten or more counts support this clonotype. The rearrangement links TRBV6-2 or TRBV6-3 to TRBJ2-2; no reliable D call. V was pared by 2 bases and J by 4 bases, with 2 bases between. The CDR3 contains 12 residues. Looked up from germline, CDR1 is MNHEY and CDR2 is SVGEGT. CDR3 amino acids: CASSYITGELFF. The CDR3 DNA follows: TGTGCCAGCAGTTACATCACCGGGGAGCTGTTTTTT.

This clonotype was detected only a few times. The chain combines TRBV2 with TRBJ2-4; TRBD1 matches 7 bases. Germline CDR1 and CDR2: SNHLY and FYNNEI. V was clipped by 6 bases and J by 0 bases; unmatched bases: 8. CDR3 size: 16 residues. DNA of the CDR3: TGTGCCAGCAGGACTTCAGGGGGTCTAGCCAAAAACATTCAGTACTTC. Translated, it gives CASRTSGGLAKNIQYF.

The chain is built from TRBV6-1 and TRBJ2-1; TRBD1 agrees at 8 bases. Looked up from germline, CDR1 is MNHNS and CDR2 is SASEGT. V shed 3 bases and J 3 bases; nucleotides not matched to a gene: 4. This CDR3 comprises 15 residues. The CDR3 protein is CASSEGDRFYNEQFF. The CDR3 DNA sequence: TGTGCCAGCAGTGAGGGGGACAGGTTCTACAATGAGCAGTTCTTC.

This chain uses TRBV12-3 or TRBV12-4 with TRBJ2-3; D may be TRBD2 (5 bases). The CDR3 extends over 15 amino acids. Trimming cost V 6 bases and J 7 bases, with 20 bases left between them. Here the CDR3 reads CASRTRGDIIHTQYF. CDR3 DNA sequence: TGTGCCAGCAGGACCCGGGGAGACATCATTCATACGCAGTATTTT.

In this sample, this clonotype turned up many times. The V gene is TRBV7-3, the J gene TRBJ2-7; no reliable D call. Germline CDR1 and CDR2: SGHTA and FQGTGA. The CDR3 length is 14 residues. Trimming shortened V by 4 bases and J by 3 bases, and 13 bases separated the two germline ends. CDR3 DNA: TGTGCCAGCAGCTCGGACCCCGGATACTACGAGCAGTACTTC. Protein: CASSSDPGYYEQYF. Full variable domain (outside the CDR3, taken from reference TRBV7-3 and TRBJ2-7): GAGVSQTPSNKVTEKGKYVELRCDPISGHTALYWYRQSLGQGPEFLIYFQGTGAADDSGLPNDRFFAVRPEGSVSTLKIQRTERGDSAVYLCASSSDPGYYEQYFGPGTRLTVT.

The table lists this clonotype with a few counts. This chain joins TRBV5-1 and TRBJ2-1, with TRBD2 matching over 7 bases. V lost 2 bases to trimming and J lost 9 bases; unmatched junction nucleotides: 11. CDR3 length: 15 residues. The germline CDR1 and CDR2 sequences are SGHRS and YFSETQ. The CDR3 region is CASSLGAGQAGEQFF. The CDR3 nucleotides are TGCGCCAGCAGCTTAGGAGCGGGGCAGGCGGGTGAGCAGTTCTTC.

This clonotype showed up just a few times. The CDR3 bases are TGTGCCAGCAGCCCCGGGTTACCAACTAATGAAAAACTGTTTTTT. Translation: CASSPGLPTNEKLFF. The V gene is TRBV12-3 or TRBV12-4, the J gene TRBJ1-4; D is ambiguous. Trimming took 6 bases from V and 0 from J, leaving 11 bases between them. The CDR3 runs 15 residues.

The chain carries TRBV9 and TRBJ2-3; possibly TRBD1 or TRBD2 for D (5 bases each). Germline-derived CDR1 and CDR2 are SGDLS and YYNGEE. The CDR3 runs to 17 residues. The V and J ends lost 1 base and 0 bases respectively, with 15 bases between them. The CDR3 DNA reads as TGTGCCAGCAGCGTACCCATACCGGGACGCAGCACAGATACGCAGTATTTT. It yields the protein CASSVPIPGRSTDTQYF. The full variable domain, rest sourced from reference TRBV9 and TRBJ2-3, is DSGVTQTPKHLITATGQRVTLRCSPRSGDLSVYWYQQSLDQGLQFLIQYYNGEERAKGNILERFSAQQFPDLHSELNLSSLELGDSALYFCASSVPIPGRSTDTQYFGPGTRLTVL.

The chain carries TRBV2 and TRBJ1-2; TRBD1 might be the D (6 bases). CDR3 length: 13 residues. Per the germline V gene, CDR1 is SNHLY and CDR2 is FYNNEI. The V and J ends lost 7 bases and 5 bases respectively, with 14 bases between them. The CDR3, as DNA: TGTGCCAGCACCATCGGACAGCTTTATGGCTACACCTTC. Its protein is CASTIGQLYGYTF.

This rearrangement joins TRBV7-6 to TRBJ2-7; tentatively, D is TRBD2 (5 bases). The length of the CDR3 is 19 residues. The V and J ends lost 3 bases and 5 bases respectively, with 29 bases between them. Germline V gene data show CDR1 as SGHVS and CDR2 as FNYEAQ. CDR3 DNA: TGTGCCAGCAGCTTCGGCCTCCAAGCTCGGTCCGGGGTAAGTGACGAGCAGTACTTC. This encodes CASSFGLQARSGVSDEQYF.

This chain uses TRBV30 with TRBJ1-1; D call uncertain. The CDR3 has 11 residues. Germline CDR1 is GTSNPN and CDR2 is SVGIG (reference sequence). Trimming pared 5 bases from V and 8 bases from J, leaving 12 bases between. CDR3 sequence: CAWSPTSEAFF. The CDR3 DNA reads TGTGCCTGGTCCCCAACATCCGAAGCTTTCTTT. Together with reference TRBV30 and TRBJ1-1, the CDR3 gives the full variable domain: SQTIHQWPATLVQPVGSPLSLECTVEGTSNPNLYWYRQAAGRGLQLLFYSVGIGQISSEVPQNLSASRPQDRQFILSSKKLLLSDSGFYLCAWSPTSEAFFGQGTRLTVV.

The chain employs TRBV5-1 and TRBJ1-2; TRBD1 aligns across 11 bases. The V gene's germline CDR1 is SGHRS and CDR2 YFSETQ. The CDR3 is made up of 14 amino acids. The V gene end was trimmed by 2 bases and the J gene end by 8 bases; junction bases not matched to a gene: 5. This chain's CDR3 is CASSFGQGAIGYTF. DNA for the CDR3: TGCGCCAGCAGCTTCGGACAGGGGGCGATAGGCTACACCTTC.

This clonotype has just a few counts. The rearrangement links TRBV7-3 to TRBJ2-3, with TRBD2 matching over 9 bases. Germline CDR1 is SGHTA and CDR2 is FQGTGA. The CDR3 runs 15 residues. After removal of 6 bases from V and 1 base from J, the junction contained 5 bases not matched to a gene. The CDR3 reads CASSMGLARTDTQYF. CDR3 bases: TGTGCCAGCAGTATGGGACTAGCACGCACAGATACGCAGTATTTT.

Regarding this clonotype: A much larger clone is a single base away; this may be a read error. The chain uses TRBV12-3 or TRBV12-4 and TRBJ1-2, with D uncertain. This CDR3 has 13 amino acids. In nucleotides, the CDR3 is TGTGCCAGCAGAAAAATTGGTAACTATGGCTACGCCTTC. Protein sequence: CASRKIGNYGYAF.

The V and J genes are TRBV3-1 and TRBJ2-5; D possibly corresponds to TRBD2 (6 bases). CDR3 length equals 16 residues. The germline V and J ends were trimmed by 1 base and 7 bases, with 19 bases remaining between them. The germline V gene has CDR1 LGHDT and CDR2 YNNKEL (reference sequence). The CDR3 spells CASSQVFSGEDWTQYF. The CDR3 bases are TGTGCCAGCAGCCAAGTTTTTAGCGGAGAAGATTGGACCCAGTACTTC.

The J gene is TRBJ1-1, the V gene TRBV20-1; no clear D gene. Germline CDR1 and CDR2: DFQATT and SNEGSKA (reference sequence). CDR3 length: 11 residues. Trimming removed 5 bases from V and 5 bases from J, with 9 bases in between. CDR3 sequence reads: CSAAVPTEAFF. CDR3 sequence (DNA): TGCAGTGCTGCGGTTCCGACTGAAGCTTTCTTT.